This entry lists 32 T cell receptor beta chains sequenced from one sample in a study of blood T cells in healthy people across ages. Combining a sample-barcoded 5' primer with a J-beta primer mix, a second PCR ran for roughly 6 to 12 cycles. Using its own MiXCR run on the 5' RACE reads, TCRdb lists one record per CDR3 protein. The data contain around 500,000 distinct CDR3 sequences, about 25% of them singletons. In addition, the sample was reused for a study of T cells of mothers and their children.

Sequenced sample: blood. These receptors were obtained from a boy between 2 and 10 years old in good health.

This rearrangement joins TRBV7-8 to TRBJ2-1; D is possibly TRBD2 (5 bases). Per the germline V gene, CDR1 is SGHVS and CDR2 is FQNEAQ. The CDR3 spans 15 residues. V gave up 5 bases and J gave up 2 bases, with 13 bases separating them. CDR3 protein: CASSTQAVPYNEQFF. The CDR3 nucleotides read TGTGCCAGCAGCACTCAAGCGGTCCCCTACAATGAGCAGTTCTTC.

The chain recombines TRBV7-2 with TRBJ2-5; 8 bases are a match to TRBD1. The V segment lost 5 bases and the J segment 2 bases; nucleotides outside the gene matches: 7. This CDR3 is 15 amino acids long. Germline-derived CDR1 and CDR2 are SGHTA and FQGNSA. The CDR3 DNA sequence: TGTGCCAGCAGCCCGTCCCGGGACAGGCAAGAGACCCAGTACTTC. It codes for CASSPSRDRQETQYF.

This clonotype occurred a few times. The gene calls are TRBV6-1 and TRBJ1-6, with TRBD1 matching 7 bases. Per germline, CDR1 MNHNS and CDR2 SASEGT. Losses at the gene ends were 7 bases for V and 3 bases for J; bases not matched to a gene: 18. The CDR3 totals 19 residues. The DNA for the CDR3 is TGTGCCAGCACCGCACCTACAACAGGGGATAATATCTATAATTCACCCCTCCACTTT. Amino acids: CASTAPTTGDNIYNSPLHF.

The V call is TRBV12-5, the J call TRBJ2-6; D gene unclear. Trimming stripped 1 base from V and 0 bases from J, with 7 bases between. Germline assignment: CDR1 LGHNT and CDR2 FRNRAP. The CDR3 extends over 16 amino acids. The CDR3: CASGLGRNSGANVLTF. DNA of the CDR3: TGTGCTAGTGGTTTGGGACGGAACTCTGGGGCCAACGTCCTGACTTTC.

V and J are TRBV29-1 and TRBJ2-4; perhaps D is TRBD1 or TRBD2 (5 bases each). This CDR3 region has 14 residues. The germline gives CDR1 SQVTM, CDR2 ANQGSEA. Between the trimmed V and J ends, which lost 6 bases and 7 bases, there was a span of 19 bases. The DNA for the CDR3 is TGCAGCGTCTTCCTAGATGGGACCTCGAACATTCAGTACTTC. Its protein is CSVFLDGTSNIQYF.

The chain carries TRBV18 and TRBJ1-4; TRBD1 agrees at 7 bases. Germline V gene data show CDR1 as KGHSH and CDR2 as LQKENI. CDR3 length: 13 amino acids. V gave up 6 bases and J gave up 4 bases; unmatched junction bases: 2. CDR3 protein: CASSDRHNEKLFF. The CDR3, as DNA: TGTGCCAGCTCGGACAGGCATAATGAAAAACTGTTTTTT.

CDR3 in amino acids: CAISDLGSGNEQFF. The CDR3 region has the DNA TGTGCCATCAGTGATCTTGGGAGCGGCAATGAGCAGTTCTTC. This chain links TRBV10-3 with TRBJ2-5, with a possible D match to TRBD2 (5 bases). Judging by the DNA end, TRBJ2-1 fits better; the J call may be wrong. The length of the CDR3 is 14 residues. CDR1 and CDR2 (germline): ENHRY, SYGVKD.

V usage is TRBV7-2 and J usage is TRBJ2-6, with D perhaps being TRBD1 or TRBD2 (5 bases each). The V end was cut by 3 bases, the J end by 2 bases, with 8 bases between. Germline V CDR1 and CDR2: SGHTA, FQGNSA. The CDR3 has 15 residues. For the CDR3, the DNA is TGTGCCAGCAGCTTGGAGGACACTGGGGCCAACGTCCTGACTTTC. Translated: CASSLEDTGANVLTF.

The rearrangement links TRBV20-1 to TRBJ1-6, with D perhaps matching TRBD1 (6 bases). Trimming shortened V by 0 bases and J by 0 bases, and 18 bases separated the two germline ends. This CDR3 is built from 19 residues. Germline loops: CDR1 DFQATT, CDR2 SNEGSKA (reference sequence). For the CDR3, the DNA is TGCAGTGCTAGAGATCAGGAGGACAGAGGGAGCTCCTATAATTCACCCCTCCACTTT. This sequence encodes CSARDQEDRGSSYNSPLHF.

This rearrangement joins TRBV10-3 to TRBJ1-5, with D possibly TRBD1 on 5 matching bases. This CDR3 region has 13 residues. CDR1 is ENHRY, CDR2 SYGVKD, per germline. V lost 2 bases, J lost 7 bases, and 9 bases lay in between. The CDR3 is CAISEAGFQPQHF. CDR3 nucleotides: TGTGCCATCAGTGAGGCAGGGTTCCAGCCCCAGCATTTT.

The CDR3 loop reads CSVAGRANTEAFF. In nucleotides, the CDR3 is TGCAGCGTTGCGGGCAGGGCGAACACTGAAGCTTTCTTT. V usage is TRBV29-1 and J usage is TRBJ1-1, with a weak D call TRBD1 (5 bases). This CDR3 contains 13 residues. Germline assignment: CDR1 SQVTM and CDR2 ANQGSEA. The V and J ends lost 4 bases and 1 base respectively, with 10 bases between them.

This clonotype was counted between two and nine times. The CDR3 region has the DNA TGTGCCATCAGGGAAGGTGATTTGCGCAATGAGCAGTTCTTC. Amino acid sequence: CAIREGDLRNEQFF. The chain recombines TRBV10-3 with TRBJ2-1; D is uncertain. Per germline, CDR1 ENHRY and CDR2 SYGVKD. Trimming removed 6 bases at V and 6 bases at J, with 15 bases between. The CDR3 is 14 residues long.

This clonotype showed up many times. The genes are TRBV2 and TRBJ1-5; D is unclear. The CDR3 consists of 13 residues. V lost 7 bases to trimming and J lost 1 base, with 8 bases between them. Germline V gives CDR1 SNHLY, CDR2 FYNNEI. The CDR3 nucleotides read TGTGCCAGCACCGGAGGGAGCAATCAGCCCCAGCATTTT. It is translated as CASTGGSNQPQHF.

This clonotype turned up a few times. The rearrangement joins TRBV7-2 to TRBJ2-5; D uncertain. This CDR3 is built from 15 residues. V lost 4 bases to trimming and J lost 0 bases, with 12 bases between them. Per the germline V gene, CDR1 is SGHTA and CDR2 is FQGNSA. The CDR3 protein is CASSSQTEYQETQYF. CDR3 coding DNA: TGTGCCAGCAGCTCCCAGACTGAGTACCAAGAGACCCAGTACTTC.

CDR3 nucleotides: TGCGCCAGCAGCTTGTACAGGGAGACTGGCTACACCTTC. Protein sequence: CASSLYRETGYTF. The rearrangement links TRBV5-1 to TRBJ1-2, with a weak D call TRBD1 (6 bases). The germline CDR1 and CDR2 sequences are SGHRS and YFSETQ. This CDR3 is 13 amino acids long. Between the trimmed V and J ends, which lost 1 base and 7 bases, there was a span of 11 bases.

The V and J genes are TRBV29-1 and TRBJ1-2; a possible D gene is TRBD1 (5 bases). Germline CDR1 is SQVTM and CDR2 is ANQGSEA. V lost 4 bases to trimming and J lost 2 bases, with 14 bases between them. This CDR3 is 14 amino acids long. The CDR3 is CSVVQGASNYGYTF. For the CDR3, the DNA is TGCAGCGTTGTGCAGGGTGCCTCCAACTATGGCTACACCTTC.

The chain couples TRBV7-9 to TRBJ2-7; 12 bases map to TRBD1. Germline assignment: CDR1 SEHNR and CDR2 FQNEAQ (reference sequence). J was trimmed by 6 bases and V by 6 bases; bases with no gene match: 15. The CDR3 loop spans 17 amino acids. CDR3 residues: CASRPGTGGRLVPEQYF. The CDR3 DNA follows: TGTGCCAGCAGGCCCGGGACAGGGGGCCGTCTAGTTCCCGAGCAGTACTTC.

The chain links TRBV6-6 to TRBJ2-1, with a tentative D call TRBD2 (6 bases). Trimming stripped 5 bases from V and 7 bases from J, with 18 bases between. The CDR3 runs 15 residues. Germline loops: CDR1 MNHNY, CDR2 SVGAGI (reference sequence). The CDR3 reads CASSIPSVVGNEQFF. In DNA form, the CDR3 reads TGTGCCAGCAGTATCCCTAGCGTGGTGGGGAATGAGCAGTTCTTC.

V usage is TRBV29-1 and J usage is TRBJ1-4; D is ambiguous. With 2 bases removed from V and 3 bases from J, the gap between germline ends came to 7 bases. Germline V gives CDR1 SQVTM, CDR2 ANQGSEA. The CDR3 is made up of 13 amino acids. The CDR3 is CSVETGANEKLFF. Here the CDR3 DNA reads TGCAGCGTTGAAACGGGAGCTAATGAAAAACTGTTTTTT.

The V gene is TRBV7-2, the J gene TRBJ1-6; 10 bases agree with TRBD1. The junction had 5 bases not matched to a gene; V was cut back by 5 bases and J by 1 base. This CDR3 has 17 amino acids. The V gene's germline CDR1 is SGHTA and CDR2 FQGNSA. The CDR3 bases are TGTGCCAGCAGCCAGGACAGGGGGGGTTCCTATAATTCACCCCTCCACTTT. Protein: CASSQDRGGSYNSPLHF.

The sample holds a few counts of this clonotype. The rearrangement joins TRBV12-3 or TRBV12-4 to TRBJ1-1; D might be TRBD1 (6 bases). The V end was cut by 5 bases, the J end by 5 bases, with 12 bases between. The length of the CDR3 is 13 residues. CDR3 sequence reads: CASSRGEETEAFF. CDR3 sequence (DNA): TGTGCCAGCAGTAGGGGGGAGGAGACTGAAGCTTTCTTT.

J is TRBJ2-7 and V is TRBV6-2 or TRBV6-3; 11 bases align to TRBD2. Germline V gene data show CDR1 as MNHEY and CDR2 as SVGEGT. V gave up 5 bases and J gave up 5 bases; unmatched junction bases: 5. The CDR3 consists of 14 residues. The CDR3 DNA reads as TGTGCCAGCAGTACGCCGGGACTAGCGGACGAGCAGTACTTC. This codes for CASSTPGLADEQYF.

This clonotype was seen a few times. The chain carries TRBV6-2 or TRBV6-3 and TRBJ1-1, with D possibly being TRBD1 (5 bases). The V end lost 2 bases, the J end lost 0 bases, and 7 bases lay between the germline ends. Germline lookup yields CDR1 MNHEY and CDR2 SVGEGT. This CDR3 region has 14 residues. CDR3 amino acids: CASSYLGVNTEAFF. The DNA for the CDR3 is TGTGCCAGCAGTTACCTGGGGGTGAACACTGAAGCTTTCTTT.

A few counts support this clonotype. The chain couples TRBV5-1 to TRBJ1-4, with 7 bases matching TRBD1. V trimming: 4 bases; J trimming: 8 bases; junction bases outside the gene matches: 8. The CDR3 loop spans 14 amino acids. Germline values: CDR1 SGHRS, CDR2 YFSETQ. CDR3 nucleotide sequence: TGCGCCAGCAGCCTCGACAGGGTAGGAGAAAAACTGTTTTTT. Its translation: CASSLDRVGEKLFF.

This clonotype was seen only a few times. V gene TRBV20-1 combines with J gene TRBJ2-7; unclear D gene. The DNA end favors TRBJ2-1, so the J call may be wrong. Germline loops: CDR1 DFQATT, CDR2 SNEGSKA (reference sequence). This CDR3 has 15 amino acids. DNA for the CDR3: TGCAGTGCCCCCCCCACTAATGTGATCCGCAATGAGCAGTTCTTC. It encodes CSAPPTNVIRNEQFF.

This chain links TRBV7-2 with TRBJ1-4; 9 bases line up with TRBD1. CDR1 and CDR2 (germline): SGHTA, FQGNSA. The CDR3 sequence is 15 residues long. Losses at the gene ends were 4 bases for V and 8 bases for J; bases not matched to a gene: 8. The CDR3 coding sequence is TGTGCCAGCAGCTACGGGGACAGGGAAGACGAAAAACTGTTTTTT. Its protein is CASSYGDREDEKLFF.

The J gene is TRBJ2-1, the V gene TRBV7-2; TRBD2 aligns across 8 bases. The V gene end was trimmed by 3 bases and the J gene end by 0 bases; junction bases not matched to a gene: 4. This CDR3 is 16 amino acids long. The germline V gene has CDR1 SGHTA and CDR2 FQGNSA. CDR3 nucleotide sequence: TGTGCCAGCAGCTTTGGTAGCGGGAACTCCTACAATGAGCAGTTCTTC. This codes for CASSFGSGNSYNEQFF.

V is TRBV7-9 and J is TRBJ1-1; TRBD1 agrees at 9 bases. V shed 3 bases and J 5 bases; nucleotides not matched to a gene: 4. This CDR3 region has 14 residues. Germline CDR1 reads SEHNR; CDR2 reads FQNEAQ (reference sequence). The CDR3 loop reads CASSFTGGGTEAFF. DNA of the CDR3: TGTGCCAGCAGCTTCACAGGGGGCGGGACTGAAGCTTTCTTT. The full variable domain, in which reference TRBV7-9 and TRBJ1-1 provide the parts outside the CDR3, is DTGVSQNPRHKITKRGQNVTFRCDPISEHNRLYWYRQTLGQGPEFLTYFQNEAQLEKSRLLSDRFSAERPKGSFSTLEIQRTEQGDSAMYLCASSFTGGGTEAFFGQGTRLTVV.

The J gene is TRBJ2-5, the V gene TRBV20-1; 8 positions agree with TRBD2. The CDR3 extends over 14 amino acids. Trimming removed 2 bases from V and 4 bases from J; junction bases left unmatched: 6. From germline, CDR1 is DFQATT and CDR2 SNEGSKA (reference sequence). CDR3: CSARPSGSIETQYF. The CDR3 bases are TGCAGTGCTAGACCCAGCGGGAGTATAGAGACCCAGTACTTC.

CDR3 coding DNA: TGTGCCAGCAGCTACGACTCGGGACAGCCGGGATACTATGGCTACACCTTC. Its translation is CASSYDSGQPGYYGYTF. V gene TRBV7-9 combines with J gene TRBJ1-2; 7 nucleotides line up with TRBD1. The CDR3 consists of 17 residues. From germline, CDR1 is SEHNR and CDR2 FQNEAQ (reference sequence). Trimming removed 4 bases from V and 3 bases from J; junction bases left unmatched: 14.

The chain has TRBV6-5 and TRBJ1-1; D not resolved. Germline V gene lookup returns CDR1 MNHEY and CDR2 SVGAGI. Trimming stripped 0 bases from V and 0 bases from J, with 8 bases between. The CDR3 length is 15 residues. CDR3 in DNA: TGTGCCAGCAGTTACTCGGACCCCATGAACACTGAAGCTTTCTTT. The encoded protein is CASSYSDPMNTEAFF.

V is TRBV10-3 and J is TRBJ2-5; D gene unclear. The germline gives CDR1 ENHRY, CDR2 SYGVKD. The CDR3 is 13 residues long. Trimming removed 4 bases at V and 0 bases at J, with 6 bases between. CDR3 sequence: CAISAGDQETQYF. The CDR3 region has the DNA TGTGCCATCAGTGCTGGGGACCAAGAGACCCAGTACTTC.